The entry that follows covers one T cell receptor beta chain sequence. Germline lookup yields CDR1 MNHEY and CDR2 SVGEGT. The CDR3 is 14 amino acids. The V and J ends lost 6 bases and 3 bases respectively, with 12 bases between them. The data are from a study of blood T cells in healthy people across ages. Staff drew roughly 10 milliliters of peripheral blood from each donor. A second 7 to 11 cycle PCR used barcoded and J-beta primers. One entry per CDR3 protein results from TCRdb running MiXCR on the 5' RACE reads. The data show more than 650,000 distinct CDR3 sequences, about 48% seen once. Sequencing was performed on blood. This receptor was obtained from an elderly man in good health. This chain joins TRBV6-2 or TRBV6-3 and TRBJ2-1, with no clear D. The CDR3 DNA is TGTGCCAGCAGCCTCGGACGGAACTACAATGAGCAGTTCTTC. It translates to CASSLGRNYNEQFF.